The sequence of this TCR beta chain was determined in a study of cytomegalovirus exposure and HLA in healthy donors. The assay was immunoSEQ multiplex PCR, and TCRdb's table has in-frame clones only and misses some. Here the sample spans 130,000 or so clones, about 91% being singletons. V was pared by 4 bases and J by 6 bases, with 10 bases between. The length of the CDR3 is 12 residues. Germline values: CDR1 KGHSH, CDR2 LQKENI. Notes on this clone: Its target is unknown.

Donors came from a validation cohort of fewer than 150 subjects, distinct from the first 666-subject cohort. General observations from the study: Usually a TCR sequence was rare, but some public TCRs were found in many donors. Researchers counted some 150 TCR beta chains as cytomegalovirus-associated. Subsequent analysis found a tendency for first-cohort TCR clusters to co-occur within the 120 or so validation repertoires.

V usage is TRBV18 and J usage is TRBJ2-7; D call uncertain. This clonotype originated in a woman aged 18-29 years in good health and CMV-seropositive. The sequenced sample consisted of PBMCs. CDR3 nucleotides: TGTGCCAGCTCACTGAATCAGCGCGAGCAGTACTTC. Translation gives CASSLNQREQYF.